A single sample is the source of the 9 T cell receptor beta chains below, sequenced in a study of OX40 agonist ivuxolimab in advanced cancers. Produced via immunoSEQ multiplex PCR; TCRdb's table is partial and in-frame only. The data contain under 65,000 clones, approximately 93% of them singletons. This specimen consisted of CD4+ or CD8+ T cells sorted from blood, obtained in a trial of the OX40 agonist ivuxolimab. These receptors were collected from an adult with an advanced solid tumor such as melanoma, head and neck, liver or kidney cancer.

A single count supports this clone. The rearrangement links TRBV5-1 to TRBJ2-1, with D possibly being TRBD2 (6 bases). Per the germline V gene, CDR1 is SGHRS and CDR2 is YFSETQ. The CDR3 runs 15 residues. The ends were cut back, 4 bases at V and 0 bases at J, with 11 bases in the middle. Written as DNA, the CDR3 is TGCGCCAGCAGCAGGGACTTTAGCTCCTACAATGAGCAGTTCTTC. This codes for CASSRDFSSYNEQFF.

The chain has TRBV5-1 and TRBJ2-3, with TRBD2 as a possible D gene (5 bases). Germline V gene sequence: CDR1 SGHRS, CDR2 YFSETQ. Trimming stripped 0 bases from V and 1 base from J, with 12 bases between. The length of the CDR3 is 16 residues. The CDR3 DNA reads TGCGCCAGCAGCTTGGGCGACTATACACGCACAGATACGCAGTATTTT. It translates to CASSLGDYTRTDTQYF.

The chain uses TRBV7-2 and TRBJ1-4, with 8 bases that match TRBD1. The CDR3 runs to 13 residues. Germline trimming cut 6 bases from V and 16 bases from J; bases unmatched to any gene: 13. In germline, CDR1 is SGHTA, CDR2 FQGNSA. The CDR3 loop is CASSYGQGGSPFF. In DNA, the CDR3 is TGTGCCAGCAGTTACGGACAGGGCGGGAGCCCGTTTTTT.

V and J are TRBV5-1 and TRBJ1-2; 8 bases are a match to TRBD1. Germline CDR1 is SGHRS and CDR2 is YFSETQ. Losses at the gene ends were 3 bases for V and 8 bases for J; bases not matched to a gene: 12. There are 15 residues in the CDR3. The DNA for the CDR3 is TGCGCCAGCAGCTACCGGACAGGGACTATGGACGGCTACACCTTC. Protein sequence: CASSYRTGTMDGYTF.

The chain carries TRBV4-1 and TRBJ2-5, with 11 nucleotides matching TRBD2. The CDR3 is 18 amino acids. The J segment lost 5 bases and the V segment lost 4 bases, leaving 15 bases of the junction unmatched. Germline-derived CDR1 and CDR2 are MGHRA and YSYEKL. The CDR3 region is CASSPRKLAGVFRETQYF. CDR3 DNA: TGCGCCAGCAGCCCAAGGAAACTAGCGGGGGTTTTTAGGGAGACCCAGTACTTC.

The rearrangement links TRBV5-1 to TRBJ1-6, with TRBD1 matching 11 bases. The CDR3 sequence is 14 residues long. CDR1 is SGHRS, CDR2 YFSETQ, per germline. Unmatched junction bases numbered 4, after V lost 4 bases and J lost 10 bases. The CDR3 loop is CASSPGQGESPLHF. The CDR3 nucleotides read TGCGCCAGCAGCCCGGGACAGGGGGAGTCACCCCTCCACTTT.

The genes are TRBV5-1 and TRBJ2-2; 9 bases align to TRBD1. This CDR3 spans 16 amino acids. The germline V gene encodes CDR1 SGHRS and CDR2 YFSETQ. Losses at the gene ends were 1 base for V and 5 bases for J; bases not matched to a gene: 6. The CDR3 coding sequence is TGCGCCAGCAGCTTGTGGACAGGGGTTATGACCGGGGAGCTGTTTTTT. It yields the protein CASSLWTGVMTGELFF.

V and J are TRBV5-8 and TRBJ2-7, with a tentative D call TRBD2 (5 bases). Trimming took off 4 bases at V and 3 bases at J, with 11 bases between the two ends. The CDR3 runs to 13 residues. Germline-derived CDR1 and CDR2 are SGHTS and YDEGEE. CDR3: CASSRSEGYEQYF. The CDR3 nucleotides are TGTGCCAGCAGCCGGTCTGAGGGCTACGAGCAGTACTTC.

The chain links TRBV11-2 to TRBJ2-4, with D perhaps matching TRBD1 (5 bases). CDR1 and CDR2 (germline): SGHAT, FQNNGV. The CDR3 consists of 17 residues. V was pared by 2 bases and J by 1 base, with 15 bases between. CDR3 nucleotides: TGTGCCAGCAGCTTAATAAGGGGCCCCAGGGCCAAAAACATTCAGTACTTC. Protein product: CASSLIRGPRAKNIQYF.